Below are 32 T cell receptor beta chains sequenced from a single sample in a study of OX40 agonist ivuxolimab in advanced cancers. Some clones are missing from TCRdb's copy, which holds only in-frame ones; the method was immunoSEQ multiplex PCR. Among about 16,000 clones, over 75% were seen once, and the ten largest hold roughly 30%. Sample: CD4+ or CD8+ T cells sorted from blood, taken in a trial of the OX40 agonist ivuxolimab. These receptors were obtained from an adult with an advanced solid tumor such as melanoma, head and neck, liver or kidney cancer.

The chain recombines TRBV7-9 with TRBJ2-1, with TRBD2 matching over 8 bases. V lost 5 bases to trimming and J lost 0 bases; unmatched junction nucleotides: 6. CDR1 is SEHNR, CDR2 FQNEAQ, per germline (reference sequence). This CDR3 is built from 16 residues. CDR3 region: CASSPESGSSYNEQFF. DNA for the CDR3: TGTGCCAGCAGCCCCGAGAGCGGGAGCTCCTACAATGAGCAGTTCTTC.

The count of this clone is one. CDR3 residues: CASSEEFNGRNTIYF. The CDR3 DNA is TGTGCCAGCAGTGAGGAGTTCAATGGGCGAAACACCATATATTTT. V and J are TRBV2 and TRBJ1-3; D remains ambiguous. V lost 3 bases, J lost 5 bases, and 14 bases lay in between. Germline lookup yields CDR1 SNHLY and CDR2 FYNNEI. This CDR3 region has 15 residues.

The CDR3 is CASSLTTASYEQYF. In nucleotides, the CDR3 is TGCGCCAGCAGCTTGACGACAGCCTCCTACGAGCAGTACTTC. The chain carries TRBV5-1 and TRBJ2-7; weak D call: TRBD1 (5 bases). The CDR3 is 14 residues long. With 1 base removed from V and 0 bases from J, the gap between germline ends came to 8 bases. Germline CDR1 reads SGHRS; CDR2 reads YFSETQ.

The chain carries TRBV28 and TRBJ1-2; no definite D call. CDR3 length: 12 residues. From germline, CDR1 is MDHEN and CDR2 SYDVKM. V dropped 7 bases and J dropped 2 bases, with 8 bases sitting between them. The CDR3 spells CASTTENYGYTF. The CDR3 DNA sequence: TGTGCCAGCACGACGGAGAACTATGGCTACACCTTC.

J is TRBJ2-7 and V is TRBV19, with 8 bases aligning to TRBD1. This CDR3 spans 14 amino acids. Germline V CDR1 and CDR2: LNHDA, SQIVND (reference sequence). After removal of 3 bases from V and 3 bases from J, the junction contained 4 bases not matched to a gene. CDR3: CASSIGTGLYEQYF. Written as DNA, the CDR3 is TGTGCCAGTAGTATCGGGACAGGTCTCTACGAGCAGTACTTC.

The V call is TRBV7-9, the J call TRBJ2-1; D is perhaps TRBD1 (5 bases). V dropped 0 bases and J dropped 13 bases, with 13 bases sitting between them. Germline V gene data show CDR1 as SEHNR and CDR2 as FQNEAQ (reference sequence). CDR3 size: 13 residues. CDR3 bases: TGTGCCAGCAGCTTAGCCGGGCCCCAGGGACAGTTCTTC. Encoded protein: CASSLAGPQGQFF.

V is TRBV27 and J is TRBJ2-7, with unresolved D. V dropped 3 bases and J dropped 6 bases, with 9 bases sitting between them. The CDR3 sequence is 12 residues long. Germline V gene lookup returns CDR1 MNHEY and CDR2 SMNVEV (reference sequence). DNA for the CDR3: TGTGCCAGCAGTTTGGATAGGAGCGAGCAGTACTTC. Translated: CASSLDRSEQYF.

By sample share, this clone is medium-sized. The gene calls are TRBV7-8 and TRBJ1-5; a possible D gene is TRBD1 (6 bases). V was cut by 2 bases and J by 5 bases, with 16 bases left in between. The germline gives CDR1 SGHVS, CDR2 FQNEAQ. CDR3 length equals 16 residues. The chain's CDR3 is CASSLFVQGRDQPQHF. The CDR3 DNA reads as TGTGCCAGCAGCTTATTTGTACAGGGCAGGGATCAGCCCCAGCATTTT.

J is TRBJ2-7 and V is TRBV7-2; a possible D gene is TRBD2 (5 bases). Germline V gene sequence: CDR1 SGHTA, CDR2 FQGNSA. The CDR3 is 18 residues long. V was shortened by 1 base and J by 0 bases, with 19 bases between the two germline ends. The CDR3 protein is CASSLERWAVGSSYEQYF. CDR3 nucleotides: TGTGCCAGCAGCTTAGAGAGGTGGGCAGTGGGGAGCTCCTACGAGCAGTACTTC.

This sequence joins TRBV6-5 and TRBJ1-2; 7 bases match TRBD1. V lost 4 bases to trimming and J lost 8 bases; unmatched junction nucleotides: 4. The CDR3 totals 12 residues. The germline V gene has CDR1 MNHEY and CDR2 SVGAGI. CDR3 in DNA: TGTGCCAGCAGTTGGGGGACAGAAGGCTACACCTTC. Translated: CASSWGTEGYTF.

This clone was detected only once. The germline gene is not matched at one end of the junction; a read error may be the cause. J is TRBJ2-1 and V is TRBV10-3; 9 nucleotides agree with TRBD1. Germline loops: CDR1 ENHRY, CDR2 SYGVKD. The CDR3 covers 16 residues. CDR3: CASSIPTGGSYNEQFF. The CDR3 region has the DNA TGTGCCAGCAGTATCCCGACAGGGGGCTCCTACAATGAGCAGTTCTTC.

The rearrangement uses TRBV10-1 and TRBJ2-5; 10 bases are a match to TRBD1. The germline V gene encodes CDR1 WNHNN and CDR2 SYGVQD (reference sequence). The trim removed 4 bases at V and 1 base at J, leaving 9 bases unmatched. The length of the CDR3 is 17 residues. The CDR3 reads CASSGPGTGEFQETQYF. The CDR3 bases are TGCGCCAGCAGTGGACCCGGGACAGGGGAGTTCCAAGAGACCCAGTACTTC.

The chain carries TRBV10-3 and TRBJ1-1, with no clear D. Germline CDR1 is ENHRY and CDR2 is SYGVKD. This CDR3 contains 12 residues. Trimming stripped 9 bases from V and 0 bases from J, with 8 bases between. The CDR3 spells CAIREVNTEAFF. The CDR3 coding sequence is TGTGCCATTAGGGAGGTGAACACTGAAGCTTTCTTT.

The chain joins TRBV7-8 to TRBJ2-1; 7 bases match TRBD1. After removal of 1 base from V and 5 bases from J, the junction contained 14 bases not matched to a gene. The germline CDR1 and CDR2 sequences are SGHVS and FQNEAQ. There are 18 residues in the CDR3. CDR3: CASSLGREETGSHNEQFF. The CDR3 bases are TGTGCCAGCAGCTTAGGTCGGGAAGAGACAGGGTCTCACAATGAGCAGTTCTTC.

V usage is TRBV7-6 and J usage is TRBJ1-3, with D hard to call. The V end lost 4 bases, the J end lost 1 base, and 8 bases lay between the germline ends. Germline V gene sequence: CDR1 SGHVS, CDR2 FNYEAQ. The CDR3 totals 14 residues. CDR3 sequence: CASSSVGSGNTIYF. The DNA for the CDR3 is TGTGCCAGCAGCTCCGTTGGGTCTGGAAACACCATATATTTT.

This clone was detected only once. J is TRBJ2-1 and V is TRBV4-3, with 12 bases lining up with TRBD2. The V and J ends lost 1 base and 6 bases, in that order; junction bases with no gene match: 7. The CDR3 totals 17 residues. Germline CDR1 reads LGHNA; CDR2 reads YSLEER. The CDR3 loop is CASSQGLAGARGNEQFF. The CDR3, as DNA: TGCGCCAGCAGCCAAGGACTAGCGGGAGCTCGAGGCAATGAGCAGTTCTTC.

J is TRBJ1-5 and V is TRBV13; D remains unclear. This CDR3 has 14 amino acids. V was clipped by 3 bases and J by 3 bases, with 9 bases between them. The germline V gene has CDR1 PRHDT and CDR2 FYEKMQ (reference sequence). The CDR3: CASSLGRDNQPQHF. The DNA for the CDR3 is TGTGCCAGCAGCTTGGGGAGGGACAATCAGCCCCAGCATTTT.

This clone was detected only a few times. The rearrangement uses TRBV6-5 and TRBJ2-7; D tentatively reads TRBD1 or TRBD2 (5 bases each). Germline values: CDR1 MNHEY, CDR2 SVGAGI. This CDR3 contains 15 residues. The V end lost 0 bases, the J end lost 1 base, and 10 bases lay between the germline ends. CDR3 sequence (DNA): TGTGCCAGCAGTTACTCATCGGGACCATCCTACGAGCAGTACTTC. It codes for CASSYSSGPSYEQYF.

The chain uses TRBV6-5 and TRBJ2-2; D not certain. Germline loops: CDR1 MNHEY, CDR2 SVGAGI. The CDR3 covers 13 residues. Trimming stripped 0 bases from V and 7 bases from J, with 6 bases between. The CDR3 loop reads CASSYSKGGELFF. CDR3 coding DNA: TGTGCCAGCAGTTACTCGAAGGGCGGGGAGCTGTTTTTT.

The rearrangement links TRBV7-2 to TRBJ2-7; 10 positions match TRBD2. CDR3 size: 14 residues. Trimming at V came to 6 bases and at J to 2 bases, leaving 4 bases not matched to a gene. Germline V CDR1 and CDR2: SGHTA, FQGNSA. CDR3 in amino acids: CASSRLAGAYEQYF. For the CDR3, the DNA is TGTGCCAGCAGTCGCCTAGCGGGAGCCTACGAGCAGTACTTC.

The chain employs TRBV7-9 and TRBJ2-7; 9 nucleotides agree with TRBD1. The CDR3 runs to 14 residues. The V segment lost 5 bases and the J segment 2 bases; nucleotides outside the gene matches: 4. Germline V CDR1 and CDR2: SEHNR, FQNEAQ (reference sequence). The CDR3 loop is CASSPGTGPYEQYF. The CDR3 DNA reads as TGTGCCAGCAGCCCCGGGACAGGGCCCTACGAGCAGTACTTC.

V is TRBV27 and J is TRBJ2-7; 8 nucleotides agree with TRBD1. Losses at the gene ends were 2 bases for V and 6 bases for J; bases not matched to a gene: 6. In germline, CDR1 is MNHEY, CDR2 SMNVEV (reference sequence). The CDR3 has 14 residues. The chain's CDR3 is CASSLGAGGGEQYF. The CDR3 DNA reads as TGTGCCAGCAGTTTAGGTGCAGGGGGCGGCGAGCAGTACTTC.

V usage is TRBV7-6 and J usage is TRBJ2-1; no clear D gene. The CDR3 consists of 14 residues. Germline V gives CDR1 SGHVS, CDR2 FNYEAQ. Between the trimmed V and J ends, which lost 1 base and 6 bases, there was a span of 10 bases. CDR3 sequence: CASSLGDPLNEQFF. In DNA form, the CDR3 reads TGTGCCAGCAGCTTAGGTGATCCTCTCAATGAGCAGTTCTTC.

The rearrangement links TRBV4-1 to TRBJ2-1, with D perhaps matching TRBD1 (6 bases). Germline-derived CDR1 and CDR2 are MGHRA and YSYEKL. The V and J ends lost 4 bases and 8 bases respectively, with 24 bases between them. This CDR3 has 17 residues. The CDR3 DNA follows: TGCGCCAGCAGCCCCCGGGCAGGGGCAGGGAGATTGGATGAGCAGTTCTTC. It translates to CASSPRAGAGRLDEQFF.

The CDR3 nucleotides read TGTGCCACCAGACCGGACAGGGGGTCCGCACCCCTCCACTTT. Translated, it gives CATRPDRGSAPLHF. V and J are TRBV15 and TRBJ1-6; 10 bases fit TRBD1. The CDR3 is made up of 14 amino acids. From germline, CDR1 is LNHNV and CDR2 YYDKDF (reference sequence). Trimming cost V 6 bases and J 11 bases; bases outside gene matches: 7.

J is TRBJ2-1 and V is TRBV9; 10 bases are a match to TRBD2. CDR3 size: 17 residues. Trimming at V came to 4 bases and at J to 0 bases, leaving 7 bases not matched to a gene. Germline V gene data show CDR1 as SGDLS and CDR2 as YYNGEE. The CDR3 loop is CASSPLSSGGSYNEQFF. The CDR3 DNA reads as TGTGCCAGCAGCCCCTTATCTAGCGGGGGCTCCTACAATGAGCAGTTCTTC.

The genes are TRBV27 and TRBJ1-1; unclear D gene. Germline CDR1 is MNHEY and CDR2 is SMNVEV (reference sequence). The CDR3 consists of 11 residues. V gave up 3 bases and J gave up 4 bases, with 3 bases separating them. The CDR3 spells CASSFGTEAFF. Written as DNA, the CDR3 is TGTGCCAGCAGTTTCGGCACTGAAGCTTTCTTT.

The chain recombines TRBV5-6 with TRBJ2-5; D gene ambiguous. This CDR3 has 12 amino acids. The germline V and J ends were trimmed by 1 base and 5 bases, with 6 bases remaining between them. Looked up from germline, CDR1 is SGHDT and CDR2 is YYEEEE. CDR3 sequence (DNA): TGTGCCAGCAGCTTGTATATGGAGACCCAGTACTTC. This translates into CASSLYMETQYF.

This clone was observed once. The V gene is TRBV4-2, the J gene TRBJ2-1; 9 bases fit TRBD2. The V gene end was trimmed by 4 bases and the J gene end by 3 bases; junction bases not matched to a gene: 4. Per germline, CDR1 LGHNA and CDR2 YNFKEQ. The CDR3 runs to 15 residues. The CDR3 DNA sequence: TGTGCCAGCAGCCCCAGTAGCGGGGGCTACAATGAGCAGTTCTTC. It translates to CASSPSSGGYNEQFF.

The V gene is TRBV7-9, the J gene TRBJ2-1; TRBD1 is a possible D gene (5 bases). This CDR3 region has 14 residues. Germline CDR1 SEHNR, CDR2 FQNEAQ (reference sequence). Trimming left V 5 bases short and J 4 bases short, with 12 bases between. CDR3 protein: CASSPFDSYNEQFF. The CDR3 DNA reads TGTGCCAGCAGCCCTTTTGACAGTTACAATGAGCAGTTCTTC.

The chain recombines TRBV5-1 with TRBJ2-2, with a possible D match to TRBD1 (7 bases). CDR3 length: 16 residues. Germline lookup yields CDR1 SGHRS and CDR2 YFSETQ. The germline V and J ends were trimmed by 3 bases and 4 bases, with 16 bases remaining between them. The CDR3: CASSYGAGGTTGELFF. CDR3 DNA sequence: TGCGCCAGCAGCTATGGTGCAGGGGGGACCACCGGGGAGCTGTTTTTT.

V gene TRBV14 combines with J gene TRBJ2-7; unclear D gene. Germline V gene lookup returns CDR1 SGHDN and CDR2 FVKESK. This CDR3 contains 13 residues. V dropped 4 bases and J dropped 2 bases, with 9 bases sitting between them. The CDR3 DNA follows: TGTGCCAGCAGCCCTCACACAGCCTACGAGCAGTACTTC. Residues: CASSPHTAYEQYF.